This T cell receptor beta chain was documented in a study of technical replicates of blood from several donors. Sequenced by immunoSEQ multiplex PCR; TCRdb stores in-frame clones only, minus some. The sample shows about 73,000 clones, about 92% of them seen only once. Trimming cost V 6 bases and J 5 bases; bases outside gene matches: 7. Germline lookup yields CDR1 MNHEY and CDR2 SMNVEV (reference sequence). CDR3 length: 14 residues. This chain links TRBV27 with TRBJ1-1, with 9 bases lining up with TRBD1. This clonotype was sampled from a human donor in good health. Sequenced: T cells isolated from PBMCs. The CDR3 region is CASRGTGRSTEAFF. The CDR3 DNA reads as TGTGCCAGCAGGGGGACAGGGAGGTCGACTGAAGCTTTCTTT.